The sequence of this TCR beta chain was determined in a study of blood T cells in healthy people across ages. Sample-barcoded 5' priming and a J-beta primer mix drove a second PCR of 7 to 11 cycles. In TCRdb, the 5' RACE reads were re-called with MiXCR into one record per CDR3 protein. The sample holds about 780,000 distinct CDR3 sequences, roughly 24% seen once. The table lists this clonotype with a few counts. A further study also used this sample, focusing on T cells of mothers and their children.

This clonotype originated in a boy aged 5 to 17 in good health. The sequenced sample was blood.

CDR3 coding DNA: TGTGCCAGCAGCCTGGGACGGCTCTCTGGAAACACCATATATTTT. As protein: CASSLGRLSGNTIYF. The genes are TRBV14 and TRBJ1-3, with a weak D call TRBD1 (5 bases). CDR1 and CDR2 (germline): SGHDN, FVKESK. Trimming pared 4 bases from V and 0 bases from J, leaving 10 bases between. The CDR3 has 15 residues.